This TCR beta chain is from a study of spatial heterogeneity in lung cancer. Across the study: Unique TCR and UMI combinations averaged more than ten appearances each in raw reads. Study-wide points: Counts that tracked tumor mutation counts were those of expanded intratumoral alpha and beta TCRs.

This clonotype was recorded many times. Antigen unknown. The V and J ends lost 4 bases and 5 bases respectively, with 23 bases between them. Germline V CDR1 and CDR2: MDHEN, SYDVKM. This CDR3 has 17 residues. The time point was: sample taken at primary tumor resection. The sequenced material consisted of unsorted whole RNA from tumor, nontumor lung or frozen PBMC. A unique molecular identifier was carried by every single TCR cDNA molecule. Using its own MiXCR run on the 5' RACE reads, TCRdb lists one record per CDR3 protein. This table has roughly 16,000 distinct CDR3 sequences, roughly 6.2% appearing once.

This TCR was sampled from a male donor with early-stage non-small cell lung cancer. This material consisted of lung tumor tissue, taken at surgery. This chain links TRBV28 with TRBJ1-1; D might be TRBD1 (6 bases). CDR3 coding DNA: TGTGCCAGCAGTTCCTGGTCGGGGGGGGCTAGGAGGACTGAAGCTTTCTTT. It is translated as CASSSWSGGARRTEAFF.